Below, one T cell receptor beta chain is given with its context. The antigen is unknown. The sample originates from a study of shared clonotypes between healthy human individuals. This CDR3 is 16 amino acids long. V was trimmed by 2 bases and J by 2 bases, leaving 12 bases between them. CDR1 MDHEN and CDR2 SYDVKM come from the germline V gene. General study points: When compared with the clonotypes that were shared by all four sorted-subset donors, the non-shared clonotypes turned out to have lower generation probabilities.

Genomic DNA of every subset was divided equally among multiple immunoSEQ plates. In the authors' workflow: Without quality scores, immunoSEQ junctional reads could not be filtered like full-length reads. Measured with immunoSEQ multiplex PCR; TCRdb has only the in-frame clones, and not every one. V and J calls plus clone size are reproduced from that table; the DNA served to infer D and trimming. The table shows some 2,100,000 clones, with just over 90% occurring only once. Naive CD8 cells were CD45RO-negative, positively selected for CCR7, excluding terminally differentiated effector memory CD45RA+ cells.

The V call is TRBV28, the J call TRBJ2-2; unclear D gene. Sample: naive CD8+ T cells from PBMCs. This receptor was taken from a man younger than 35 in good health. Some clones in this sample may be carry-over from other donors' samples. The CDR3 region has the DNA TGTGCCAGCAGTTTAGAAAAACCCCTTAACACCGGGGAGCTGTTTTTT. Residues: CASSLEKPLNTGELFF.